The clone carrying this T cell receptor beta chain was seen a handful of times. This record comes from a study of long-term antiretroviral therapy in people with HIV. A v3.0 immunoSEQ assay was performed at survey level. The method was immunoSEQ multiplex PCR; TCRdb's version includes in-frame clones alone and lacks a portion of them. The sample has about 12,000 clones, 83% seen once. Trimming shortened V by 0 bases and J by 4 bases, and 10 bases separated the two germline ends. There are 14 residues in the CDR3. Germline V gives CDR1 SGHNT, CDR2 YYREEE (reference sequence). This chain joins TRBV5-4 and TRBJ1-1; D is possibly TRBD1 (5 bases). The material sequenced was unsorted PBMCs, taken 3.4 years after starting antiretroviral therapy. This TCR derives from a man aged 35 to 55 with HIV. The CDR3 region has the DNA TGTGCCAGCAGCTTGGTCGGTCAGGGCACTGAAGCTTTCTTT. Amino acids: CASSLVGQGTEAFF.